Included here is one T cell receptor beta chain sequence, with context. This CDR3 is 14 amino acids long. Germline CDR1 SQVTM, CDR2 ANQGSEA. The ends were cut back, 2 bases at V and 3 bases at J, with 13 bases in the middle. Per the authors' pipeline: Reference gene primers were amplified, and this amplification served to estimate nucleated cell counts. Some clones are missing from TCRdb's copy, which holds only in-frame ones; the method was immunoSEQ multiplex PCR. The D gene and trimming were derived from the DNA, and the V and J assignments and clone size from that table. The sample records some 65,000 clones, about 91% being singletons. The data are from a study of blood T cell repertoires in COVID-19. Study-wide background: Material from acute and convalescent COVID-19 was sourced from the United States, Italy and Spain. PBMCs, B-cell-depleted T cells, or T cells were the source of the cDNA or gDNA that made up the material.

The chain is built from TRBV29-1 and TRBJ1-1; D not resolved. The clonotype was recovered from a woman of 80 years or more with active COVID-19. Sequencing was done on a sample of peripheral blood. CDR3: CSVERGNSDTEAFF. The CDR3 DNA reads as TGCAGCGTTGAAAGAGGCAATTCGGACACTGAAGCTTTCTTT.